The present TCR beta chain was sequenced within a study of cytomegalovirus exposure and HLA in healthy donors. Study conclusions and caveats: Most TCR sequences were seen very rarely across donors, but some public TCRs occurred in many.

Germline assignment: CDR1 MNHNS and CDR2 SASEGT. Trimming cost V 5 bases and J 5 bases, with 15 bases left between them. The CDR3 is 14 residues long. This clone turned up a few times. The antigen is undetermined. It was with 60 Vbeta and 13 Jbeta primers that the PCR ran. Using immunoSEQ multiplex PCR, the repertoire was profiled, and TCRdb retains in-frame clones only, with some absent. The repertoire holds 140,000 or so clones, with roughly 80% as singletons. This chain joins TRBV6-1 and TRBJ2-5; tentative D call: TRBD2 (6 bases). The receptor's source is a male donor in good health and CMV-seronegative. The material sequenced was PBMCs. CDR3 sequence (DNA): TGTGCCAGCAGTTTTTCGGGAGAGGGGGAGACCCAGTACTTC. Amino acid sequence: CASSFSGEGETQYF.